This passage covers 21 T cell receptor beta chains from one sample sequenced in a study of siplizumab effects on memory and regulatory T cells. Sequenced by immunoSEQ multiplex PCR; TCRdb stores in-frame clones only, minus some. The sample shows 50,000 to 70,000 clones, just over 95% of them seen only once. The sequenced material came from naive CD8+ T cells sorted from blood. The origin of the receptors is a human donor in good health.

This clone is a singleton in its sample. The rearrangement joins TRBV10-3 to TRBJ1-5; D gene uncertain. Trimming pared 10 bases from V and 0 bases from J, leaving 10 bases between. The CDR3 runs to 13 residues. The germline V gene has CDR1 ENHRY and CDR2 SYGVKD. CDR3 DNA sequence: TGTGCCACCGGGTCCGATAGCAATCAGCCCCAGCATTTT. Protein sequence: CATGSDSNQPQHF.

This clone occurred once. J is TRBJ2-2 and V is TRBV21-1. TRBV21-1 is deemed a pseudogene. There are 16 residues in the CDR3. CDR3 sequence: CASTLWRHKNTGELFF. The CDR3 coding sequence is TGTGCCAGCACGTTGTGGCGCCACAAGAACACCGGGGAGCTGTTTTTT.

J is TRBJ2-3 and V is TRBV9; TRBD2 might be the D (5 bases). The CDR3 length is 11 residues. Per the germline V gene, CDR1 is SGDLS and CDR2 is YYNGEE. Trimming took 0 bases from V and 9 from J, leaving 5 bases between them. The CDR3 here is CASSVAGTQYF. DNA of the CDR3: TGTGCCAGCAGCGTAGCGGGAACGCAGTATTTT.

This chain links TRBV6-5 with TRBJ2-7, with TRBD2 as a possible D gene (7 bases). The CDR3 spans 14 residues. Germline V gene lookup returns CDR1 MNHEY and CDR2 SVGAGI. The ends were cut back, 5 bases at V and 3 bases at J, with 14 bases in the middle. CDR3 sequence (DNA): TGTGCCAGCAGTCCACAGGGAGGGGGCTACGAGCAGTACTTC. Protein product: CASSPQGGGYEQYF.

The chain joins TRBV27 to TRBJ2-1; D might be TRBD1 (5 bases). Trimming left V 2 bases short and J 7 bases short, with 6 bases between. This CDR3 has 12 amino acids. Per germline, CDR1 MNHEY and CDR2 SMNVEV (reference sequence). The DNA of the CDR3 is TGTGCCAGCAGTTTACCAGGGAATGAGCAGTTCTTC. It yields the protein CASSLPGNEQFF.

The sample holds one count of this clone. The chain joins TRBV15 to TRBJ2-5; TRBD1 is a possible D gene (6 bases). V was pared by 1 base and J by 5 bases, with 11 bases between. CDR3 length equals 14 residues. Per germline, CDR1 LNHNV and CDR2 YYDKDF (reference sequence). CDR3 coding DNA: TGTGCCACCAGCAGAGTGGCAGGGGTTGAGACCCAGTACTTC. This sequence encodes CATSRVAGVETQYF.

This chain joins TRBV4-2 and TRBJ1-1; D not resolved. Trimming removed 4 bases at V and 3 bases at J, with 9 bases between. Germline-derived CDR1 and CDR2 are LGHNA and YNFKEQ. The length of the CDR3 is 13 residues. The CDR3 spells CASSLTVDTEAFF. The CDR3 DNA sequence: TGTGCCAGCAGCCTCACGGTGGACACTGAAGCTTTCTTT.

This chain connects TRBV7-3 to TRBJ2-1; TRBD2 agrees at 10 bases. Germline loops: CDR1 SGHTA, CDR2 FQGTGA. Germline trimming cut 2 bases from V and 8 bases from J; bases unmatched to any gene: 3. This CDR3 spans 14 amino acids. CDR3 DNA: TGTGCCAGCAGCTTATCCCTAGCGGGGGATGAGCAGTTCTTC. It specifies CASSLSLAGDEQFF.

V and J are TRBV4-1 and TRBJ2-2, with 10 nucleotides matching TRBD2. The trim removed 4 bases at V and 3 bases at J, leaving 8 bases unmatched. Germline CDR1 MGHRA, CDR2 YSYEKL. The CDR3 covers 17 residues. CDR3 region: CASSRRWLAGDTGELFF. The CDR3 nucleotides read TGCGCCAGCAGCCGCCGATGGCTAGCGGGGGACACCGGGGAGCTGTTTTTT.

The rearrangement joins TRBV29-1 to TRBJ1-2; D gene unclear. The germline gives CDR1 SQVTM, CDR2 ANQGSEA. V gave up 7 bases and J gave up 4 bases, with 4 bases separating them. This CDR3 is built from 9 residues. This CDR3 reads CSASYGYTF. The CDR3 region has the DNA TGCAGCGCTTCCTATGGCTACACCTTC.

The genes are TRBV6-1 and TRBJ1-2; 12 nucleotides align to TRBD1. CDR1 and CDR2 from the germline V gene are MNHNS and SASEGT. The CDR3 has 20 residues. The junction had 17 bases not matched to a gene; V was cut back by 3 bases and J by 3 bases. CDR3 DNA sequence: TGTGCCAGCAGTGATAGACTGACCGGGACAGGGGGCGTATCTGACTATGGCTACACCTTC. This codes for CASSDRLTGTGGVSDYGYTF.

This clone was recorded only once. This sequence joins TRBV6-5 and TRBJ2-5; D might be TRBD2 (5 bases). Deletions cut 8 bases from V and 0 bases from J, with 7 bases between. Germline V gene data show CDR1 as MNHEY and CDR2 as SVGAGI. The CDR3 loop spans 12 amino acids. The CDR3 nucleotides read TGTGCCAGCCAGACTAACCAAGAGACCCAGTACTTC. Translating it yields CASQTNQETQYF.

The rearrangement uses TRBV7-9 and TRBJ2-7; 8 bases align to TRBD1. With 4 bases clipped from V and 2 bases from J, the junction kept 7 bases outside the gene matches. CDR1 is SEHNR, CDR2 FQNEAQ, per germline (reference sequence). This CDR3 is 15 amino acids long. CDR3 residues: CASSSRDRRPYEQYF. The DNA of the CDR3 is TGTGCCAGCAGCTCCCGGGACAGGCGCCCCTACGAGCAGTACTTC.

The CDR3 loop reads CASSQERFTGDGDGYTF. The CDR3, as DNA: TGCGCCAGCAGCCAAGAGCGCTTTACAGGGGATGGGGATGGCTACACCTTC. The chain employs TRBV4-3 and TRBJ1-2; 7 bases map to TRBD1. Trimming cost V 0 bases and J 6 bases; bases outside gene matches: 13. The CDR3 runs 17 residues. Germline assignment: CDR1 LGHNA and CDR2 YSLEER.

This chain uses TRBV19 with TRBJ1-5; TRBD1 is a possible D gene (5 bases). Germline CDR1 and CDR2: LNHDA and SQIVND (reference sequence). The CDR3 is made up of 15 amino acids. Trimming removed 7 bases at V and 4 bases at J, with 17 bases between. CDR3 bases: TGTGCCAGTACCCTAGCCCCGGGGGGGAATCAGCCCCAGCATTTT. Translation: CASTLAPGGNQPQHF.

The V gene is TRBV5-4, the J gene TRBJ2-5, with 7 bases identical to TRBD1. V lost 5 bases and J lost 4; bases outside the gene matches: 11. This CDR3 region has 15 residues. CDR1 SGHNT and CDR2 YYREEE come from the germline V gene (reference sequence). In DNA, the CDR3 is TGTGCCAGCAGTCACCTACAGGGGCCAGCAGAGACCCAGTACTTC. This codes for CASSHLQGPAETQYF.

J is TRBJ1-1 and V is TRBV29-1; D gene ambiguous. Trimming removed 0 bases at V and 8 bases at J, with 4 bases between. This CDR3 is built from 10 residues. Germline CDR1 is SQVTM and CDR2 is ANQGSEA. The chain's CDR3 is CSVEDREAFF. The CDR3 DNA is TGCAGCGTTGAAGATCGGGAAGCTTTCTTT.

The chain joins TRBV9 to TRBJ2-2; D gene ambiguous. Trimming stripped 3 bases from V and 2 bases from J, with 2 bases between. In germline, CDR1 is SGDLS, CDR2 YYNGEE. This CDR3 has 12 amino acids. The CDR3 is CASSANTGELFF. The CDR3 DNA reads TGTGCCAGCAGCGCCAACACCGGGGAGCTGTTTTTT.

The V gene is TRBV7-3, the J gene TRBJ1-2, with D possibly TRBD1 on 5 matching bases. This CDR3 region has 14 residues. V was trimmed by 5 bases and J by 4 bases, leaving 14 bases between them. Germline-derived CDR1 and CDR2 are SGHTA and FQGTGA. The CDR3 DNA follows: TGTGCCAGCAGCCGAACAGGCTTCGGCTATGGCTACACCTTC. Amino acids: CASSRTGFGYGYTF.

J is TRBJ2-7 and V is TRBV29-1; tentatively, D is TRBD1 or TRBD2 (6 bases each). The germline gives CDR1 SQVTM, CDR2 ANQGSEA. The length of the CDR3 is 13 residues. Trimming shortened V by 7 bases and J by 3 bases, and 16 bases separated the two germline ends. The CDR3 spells CSAEGGRGYEQYF. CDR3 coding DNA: TGCAGCGCCGAGGGGGGAAGGGGCTACGAGCAGTACTTC.

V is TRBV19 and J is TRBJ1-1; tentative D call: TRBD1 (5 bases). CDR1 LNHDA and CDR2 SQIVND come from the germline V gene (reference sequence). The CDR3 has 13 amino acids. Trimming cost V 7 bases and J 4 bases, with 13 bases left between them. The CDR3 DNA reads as TGTGCCAGTACCCTAGCCAGGGCCACTGAAGCTTTCTTT. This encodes CASTLARATEAFF.